This is a list of T cell receptor beta chains from one sample in a study of cytomegalovirus exposure and HLA in healthy donors. The repertoire was sequenced with immunoSEQ multiplex PCR; TCRdb's copy has only in-frame clones and lacks some. Of about 160,000 clones in the sample, about four fifths are singletons; the top ten hold roughly 4%. Sequencing was done on a sample of PBMCs. These receptor sequences come from a human donor in good health. Both conserved end residues are part of each CDR3. Each record gives: J gene, D gene, clone size, CDR3 length, V gene, CDR3 protein, CDR3 DNA. A D gene is named only where the DNA matches it firmly. Clone size, where shown, is once, few, many, or a class for clones that have expanded.

>TRBJ1-5|NA|NA|13|TRBV6-5
CASSYSVDQPQHF
TGTGCCAGCAGTTACTCGGTAGATCAGCCCCAGCATTTT
>TRBJ2-5|TRBD2|once|13|TRBV29-1
CSVWREPPETQYF
TGCAGCGTTTGGCGGGAGCCCCCGGAGACCCAGTACTTC
>TRBJ1-1|TRBD1|NA|17|TRBV7-8
CASSSRDRRYIGSEAFF
TGTGCCAGCAGCAGCCGGGACAGAAGATATATTGGATCTGAAGCTTTCTTT
>TRBJ2-1|NA|once|17|TRBV7-9
CASSLVKTMEWDNEQFF
TGTGCCAGCAGCTTAGTTAAGACGATGGAGTGGGACAATGAGCAGTTCTTC
>TRBJ1-1|TRBD1|NA|14|TRBV6-5
CASSYSTGVTEAFF
TGTGCCAGCAGTTACTCGACAGGGGTTACTGAAGCTTTCTTT
>TRBJ2-5|NA|NA|14|TRBV6-5
CASRTGTVQETQYF
TGTGCCAGCAGGACGGGGACTGTTCAAGAGACCCAGTACTTC
>TRBJ2-7|NA|NA|15|TRBV2
CASSEAPGSSYEQYF
TGTGCCAGCAGTGAAGCCCCGGGGAGCTCCTACGAGCAGTACTTC
>TRBJ1-1|NA|NA|15|TRBV7-9
CASSLALGVGTEAFF
TGTGCCAGCAGCTTAGCGTTAGGGGTTGGCACTGAAGCTTTCTTT
>TRBJ2-2|TRBD1|few|14|TRBV11-1
CASSLGQGYGELFF
TGTGCCAGCAGCTTGGGACAGGGGTACGGGGAGCTGTTTTTT
>TRBJ2-7|TRBD2|NA|15|TRBV6-5
CASSYLGGPRNEQYF
TGTGCCAGCAGTTATTTGGGAGGGCCTCGGAACGAGCAGTACTTC
>TRBJ2-5|NA|NA|16|TRBV4-1
CASSHVPSPQGETQYF
TGCGCCAGCAGCCATGTACCTTCCCCGCAGGGGGAGACCCAGTACTTC
>TRBJ1-1|NA|NA|13|TRBV11-2
CASSFGGNSEAFF
TGTGCCAGCAGCTTCGGGGGGAACTCTGAAGCTTTCTTT
>TRBJ1-1|TRBD1|once|18|TRBV5-4
CASSSSPGGQGPNTEAFF
TGTGCCAGCAGCTCGTCCCCGGGTGGACAGGGACCGAACACTGAAGCTTTCTTT
>TRBJ1-2|NA|NA|12|TRBV9
CASSGDSYGYTF
TGTGCCAGCAGCGGAGACAGCTATGGCTACACCTTC
>TRBJ2-7|TRBD2|NA|16|TRBV5-4
CASSLERLAGGYEQYF
TGTGCCAGCAGCTTGGAGAGACTAGCGGGGGGCTACGAGCAGTACTTC
>TRBJ1-5|TRBD1|NA|14|TRBV5-5
CASSLRTGDQPQHF
TGTGCCAGCAGCTTGAGGACAGGGGATCAGCCCCAGCATTTT
>TRBJ1-2|NA|NA|19|TRBV6-1
CASSEVLVGGSSTRYGYTF
TGTGCCAGCAGTGAAGTTCTGGTGGGAGGCAGCTCCACCCGCTATGGCTACACCTTC
>TRBJ2-1|TRBD2|once|14|TRBV6-4
CASSEASGSDEQFF
TGTGCCAGCAGTGAAGCTAGCGGGAGTGATGAGCAGTTCTTC
>TRBJ2-2|TRBD2|NA|16|TRBV9
CASSEGLAVNTGELFF
TGTGCCAGCAGCGAGGGACTAGCGGTTAACACCGGGGAGCTGTTTTTT
>TRBJ1-2|NA|once|15|TRBV4-1
CASSQGGGANYGYTF
TGCGCCAGCAGCCAAGGTGGAGGGGCTAACTATGGCTACACCTTC
>TRBJ2-3|NA|few|11|TRBV30
CAWRETDTQYF
TGTGCCTGGAGGGAGACAGATACGCAGTATTTT
>TRBJ2-7|NA|NA|13|TRBV6-6
CASLGDTPYEQYF
TGTGCCAGCCTAGGGGACACCCCATACGAGCAGTACTTC
>TRBJ2-2|TRBD1|NA|15|TRBV5-6
CASSFGTGVGGELFF
TGTGCCAGCAGCTTTGGGACAGGGGTTGGCGGGGAGCTGTTTTTT
>TRBJ2-1|TRBD2|NA|15|TRBV19
CASSRPGGSYNEQFF
TGTGCCAGTAGTAGGCCGGGGGGCTCCTACAATGAGCAGTTCTTC
>TRBJ2-1|TRBD2|once|20|TRBV4-1
CASSTPLGLAGGPGGNEQFF
TGCGCCAGCAGCACCCCCTTGGGACTAGCGGGGGGGCCGGGTGGCAATGAGCAGTTCTTC
>TRBJ2-3|TRBD1|NA|15|TRBV19
CASRGQASSTDTQYF
TGTGCCAGTAGGGGACAGGCGTCTAGCACAGATACGCAGTATTTT
>TRBJ2-3|TRBD2|NA|18|TRBV4-3
CASSQDLVSGRANDTQYF
TGCGCCAGCAGCCAAGATCTCGTAAGCGGGAGGGCCAATGATACGCAGTATTTT
>TRBJ2-3|TRBD2|NA|13|TRBV9
CASSSTGGDTQYF
TGTGCCAGCAGCAGCACGGGGGGAGATACGCAGTATTTT
>TRBJ2-4|TRBD2|NA|15|TRBV7-9
CASSSSPSGNNIQYF
TGTGCCAGCAGCTCCTCTCCGAGCGGGAATAACATTCAGTACTTC
>TRBJ2-3|TRBD2|NA|14|TRBV19
CASGDGGATDTQYF
TGTGCCAGTGGCGACGGGGGGGCCACAGATACGCAGTATTTT
>TRBJ2-1|NA|NA|17|TRBV4-1
CASSQDWGGTRYNEQFF
TGCGCCAGCAGCCAAGACTGGGGCGGGACCCGCTACAATGAGCAGTTCTTC
>TRBJ2-1|TRBD2|NA|14|TRBV6-6
CASLSGSSYNEQFF
TGTGCCAGCCTAAGCGGGAGCTCCTACAATGAGCAGTTCTTC
>TRBJ1-4|NA|NA|15|TRBV7-6
CASGGQPATNEKLFF
TGTGCCAGCGGAGGACAGCCTGCAACTAATGAAAAACTGTTTTTT
>TRBJ2-1|TRBD2|NA|14|TRBV2
CASRYGGVNNEQFF
TGTGCCAGCAGATACGGGGGGGTGAACAATGAGCAGTTCTTC
>TRBJ2-1|TRBD2|NA|18|TRBV9
CASSPGLAGPVSGYEQFF
TGTGCCAGCAGCCCGGGACTAGCGGGCCCCGTTTCGGGGTATGAGCAGTTCTTC
>TRBJ2-7|NA|NA|12|TRBV19
CASTPPGGEQYF
TGTGCCAGTACCCCTCCCGGCGGGGAGCAGTACTTC
>TRBJ2-1|TRBD1|NA|14|TRBV6-6
CASSYGTVHNEQFF
TGTGCCAGCAGTTACGGGACAGTGCACAATGAGCAGTTCTTC
>TRBJ2-5|TRBD1|NA|14|TRBV9
CASSVGTAKETQYF
TGTGCCAGCAGCGTTGGGACAGCGAAAGAGACCCAGTACTTC
>TRBJ1-4|NA|NA|16|TRBV18
CASSTLGGATNEKLFF
TGTGCCAGCTCGACACTCGGCGGGGCGACTAATGAAAAACTGTTTTTT
>TRBJ1-5|TRBD1|few|14|TRBV19
CASSLTTGHQPQHF
TGTGCCAGTAGTTTGACGACAGGGCATCAGCCCCAGCATTTT
>TRBJ2-7|NA|NA|13|TRBV2
CASSARVSYEQYF
TGTGCCAGCAGTGCGAGGGTTAGCTACGAGCAGTACTTC
>TRBJ2-7|TRBD2|NA|14|TRBV6-1
CASSEDGRADEQYF
TGTGCCAGCAGTGAAGACGGGAGGGCCGACGAGCAGTACTTC
>TRBJ1-1|NA|few|15|TRBV5-1
CASSLVGHQNTEAFF
TGCGCCAGCAGCTTGGTTGGACACCAGAACACTGAAGCTTTCTTT
>TRBJ2-1|NA|NA|12|TRBV7-9
CASSTQNNEQFF
TGTGCCAGCAGCACACAAAACAATGAGCAGTTCTTC
>TRBJ2-3|TRBD2|NA|18|TRBV7-2
CASSPLGAAGGHTDTQYF
TGTGCCAGCAGCCCCCTGGGGGCAGCGGGGGGGCACACAGATACGCAGTATTTT
>TRBJ1-1|NA|NA|14|TRBV27
CASSLQGTTTEAFF
TGTGCCAGCAGTTTACAGGGCACGACCACTGAAGCTTTCTTT
>TRBJ2-6|NA|NA|16|TRBV7-6
CASSLDESSGANVLTF
TGTGCCAGCAGCTTAGATGAGAGCTCTGGGGCCAACGTCCTGACTTTC